This TCR beta chain comes out of a study of identical twins. Findings of the study overall: The same donors were not followed; conclusions instead depended on cross-sectional statistical analysis.

Donors uniformly comprised healthy Caucasians. TCRdb independently ran MiXCR on the 5' RACE reads; one entry per CDR3 protein. The repertoire has 750,000 to 950,000 distinct CDR3 sequences, around 12% of them found once; the top ten carry around 1.5%. Trimming pared 1 base from V and 0 bases from J, leaving 14 bases between. Germline V CDR1 and CDR2: SGHTA, FQGNSA. The length of the CDR3 is 17 residues. As for this clonotype: The antigen is unknown.

The same data also went into a second study, on yellow fever vaccine responses in identical twins.

The sample consisted of PBMCs. The chain couples TRBV7-2 to TRBJ2-3, with no clear D. The origin of this receptor is a woman in her late teens or twenties in good health. DNA for the CDR3: TGTGCCAGCAGCTTAGTAGGTGGGCGGACGAGCACAGATACGCAGTATTTT. It specifies CASSLVGGRTSTDTQYF.